Listed below are T cell receptor beta chains from one sample, sequenced in a study of response to subunit inactivated influenza vaccine. One entry per CDR3 protein, called by TCRdb with MiXCR from the RT-PCR reads. The sample consists of around 750,000 distinct CDR3 sequences, roughly 20% of them appearing once. Specimen: PBMCs from blood, collected about 5 days after vaccination. The source is a man aged 50 to 59 who received an inactivated influenza vaccine. Each CDR3 is given with its conserved first and last residue. The order of the fields is D gene, J gene, V gene, clone size, CDR3 DNA, CDR3 protein. A D gene is named only where the DNA matches it firmly. A clone size is listed for some rows: how often the clone was seen (once, few, many), or a class if it is expanded.

d_gene: .; j_gene: TRBJ2-1; v_gene: TRBV12-3/TRBV12-4; abundance: few; CDR3nt: TGTGCCAGCAAGGTCGGGGCTCGGACGATAGGAAGAATTGAGCAGTTCTTC; CDR3aa: CASKVGARTIGRIEQFF
d_gene: .; j_gene: TRBJ2-1; v_gene: TRBV12-3/TRBV12-4; abundance: few; CDR3nt: TGTGCCAGCAGTTTCCTACTATATGAGCAGTTCTTC; CDR3aa: CASSFLLYEQFF
d_gene: .; j_gene: TRBJ2-5; v_gene: TRBV15; abundance: .; CDR3nt: TGTGCCACCAGCGTACGGGCCGCCTCGGAGACCCAGTACTTC; CDR3aa: CATSVRAASETQYF
d_gene: .; j_gene: TRBJ1-4; v_gene: TRBV10-3; abundance: few; CDR3nt: TGTGCCATCAGCGGCGACAGGAAGGGAAAACTGTTTTTT; CDR3aa: CAISGDRKGKLFF
d_gene: .; j_gene: TRBJ2-7; v_gene: TRBV9; abundance: .; CDR3nt: TGTGCCAGCAGCGTAGGATTAGGCAGCTCCTACGAGCAGTACTTC; CDR3aa: CASSVGLGSSYEQYF
d_gene: .; j_gene: TRBJ2-5; v_gene: TRBV6-5; abundance: few; CDR3nt: TGTGCCAGCAGTTTGGATAGCTGGGAGACCCAGTACTTC; CDR3aa: CASSLDSWETQYF
d_gene: .; j_gene: TRBJ2-3; v_gene: TRBV12-3/TRBV12-4; abundance: few; CDR3nt: TGTGCCAGCACCTCTGGGGAGGATACGCAGTATTTT; CDR3aa: CASTSGEDTQYF
d_gene: .; j_gene: TRBJ2-3; v_gene: TRBV12-5; abundance: .; CDR3nt: TGTGCTAGTGGCCGACCGAGGGCCGTCACTCCTAGCACAGATACGCAGTATTTT; CDR3aa: CASGRPRAVTPSTDTQYF
d_gene: .; j_gene: TRBJ1-4; v_gene: TRBV29-1; abundance: .; CDR3nt: TGCAGCGTTGGCGGCGGCCTTAATGAAAAACTGTTTTTT; CDR3aa: CSVGGGLNEKLFF
d_gene: .; j_gene: TRBJ2-3; v_gene: TRBV7-2; abundance: few; CDR3nt: TGTGCCAGCAGCCGAGGTTTAATCCATCCAGATACGCAGTATTTT; CDR3aa: CASSRGLIHPDTQYF
d_gene: TRBD2; j_gene: TRBJ2-1; v_gene: TRBV20-1; abundance: .; CDR3nt: TGCAGTGCTGTTAGCGGGAGGGCGTATGAGCAGTTCTTC; CDR3aa: CSAVSGRAYEQFF
d_gene: .; j_gene: TRBJ2-2; v_gene: TRBV11-3; abundance: .; CDR3nt: TGTGCCAGCAGCTTGGGGGGAAAGGCCGGGGAGCTGTTTTTT; CDR3aa: CASSLGGKAGELFF
d_gene: TRBD1; j_gene: TRBJ1-1; v_gene: TRBV29-1; abundance: .; CDR3nt: TGCAGCGTTCACCAACCTGGGACAGGGGGTAACACTGAAGCTTTCTTT; CDR3aa: CSVHQPGTGGNTEAFF
d_gene: .; j_gene: TRBJ2-1; v_gene: TRBV20-1; abundance: .; CDR3nt: TGCAGTGCTAGTAGGCCCGGGGGGCAGTTCAATGAGCAGTTCTTC; CDR3aa: CSASRPGGQFNEQFF
d_gene: .; j_gene: TRBJ1-2; v_gene: TRBV18; abundance: .; CDR3nt: TGTGCCAGCTCACCAGAACAGATAAACTATGGCTACACCTTC; CDR3aa: CASSPEQINYGYTF
d_gene: TRBD1; j_gene: TRBJ2-1; v_gene: TRBV9; abundance: .; CDR3nt: TGTGCCAGCAGCGTAGCTACAGGGGGCCGGAGTGAGCAGTTCTTC; CDR3aa: CASSVATGGRSEQFF
d_gene: TRBD1; j_gene: TRBJ2-5; v_gene: TRBV7-6; abundance: .; CDR3nt: TGTGCCAGCAGCCGCCTCGGGACAGGGGGCGTAGGGCAAGAGACCCAGTACTTC; CDR3aa: CASSRLGTGGVGQETQYF
d_gene: .; j_gene: TRBJ1-5; v_gene: TRBV28; abundance: few; CDR3nt: TGTGCCAGCAGTTTTCGGGAGGGGGAAGCTCAGCCCCAGCATTTT; CDR3aa: CASSFREGEAQPQHF
d_gene: TRBD2; j_gene: TRBJ2-4; v_gene: TRBV7-2; abundance: .; CDR3nt: TGTGCCAGCAGCTTAGTAGCGGGAGGACACAAAAACATTCAGTACTTC; CDR3aa: CASSLVAGGHKNIQYF
d_gene: .; j_gene: TRBJ2-7; v_gene: TRBV3-1; abundance: .; CDR3nt: TGTGCCAGCAGCCAAGGCAATGTTGTCCAGTACTTC; CDR3aa: CASSQGNVVQYF
d_gene: TRBD1; j_gene: TRBJ1-6; v_gene: TRBV4-3; abundance: .; CDR3nt: TGCGCCAGCAGCCAAGCCGGGACAGGATGGAGCTCCTATAATTCACCCCTCCACTTT; CDR3aa: CASSQAGTGWSSYNSPLHF
d_gene: TRBD1; j_gene: TRBJ1-6; v_gene: TRBV19; abundance: .; CDR3nt: TGTGCCAGCGCAGGGACAGGGAAGGCGACACCCCTCCACTTT; CDR3aa: CASAGTGKATPLHF
d_gene: TRBD2; j_gene: TRBJ2-2; v_gene: TRBV4-1; abundance: .; CDR3nt: TGCGCCAGCAGGGGGCCGGGACTAGCGGGTCCCGCGAACACCGGGGAGCTGTTTTTT; CDR3aa: CASRGPGLAGPANTGELFF
d_gene: .; j_gene: TRBJ2-7; v_gene: TRBV6-2/TRBV6-3; abundance: many; CDR3nt: TGTGCCAGCAGTTGGGGGGAGAACGAGCAGTACTTC; CDR3aa: CASSWGENEQYF
d_gene: .; j_gene: TRBJ2-7; v_gene: TRBV18; abundance: .; CDR3nt: TGTGCCAGCTCACCAACAGGGTATCCTCCAACCTACGAGCAGTACTTC; CDR3aa: CASSPTGYPPTYEQYF
d_gene: TRBD1; j_gene: TRBJ2-7; v_gene: TRBV20-1; abundance: few; CDR3nt: TGCAGTGCTCGGAGGGACAGGGGCTACGAGCAGTACTTC; CDR3aa: CSARRDRGYEQYF
d_gene: .; j_gene: TRBJ2-2; v_gene: TRBV10-3; abundance: few; CDR3nt: TGTGCCAGCGGGACTCAAAACACCGGGGAGCTGTTTTTT; CDR3aa: CASGTQNTGELFF
d_gene: .; j_gene: TRBJ1-5; v_gene: TRBV12-3/TRBV12-4; abundance: few; CDR3nt: TGTGCCAGCAGTTTGGGGGCCGAACAGCCCCAGCATTTT; CDR3aa: CASSLGAEQPQHF
d_gene: .; j_gene: TRBJ2-1; v_gene: TRBV11-2; abundance: few; CDR3nt: TGTGCCAGCAGCTTATCCTCACAGCGGATTAGCTCCTACAATGAGCAGTTCTTC; CDR3aa: CASSLSSQRISSYNEQFF